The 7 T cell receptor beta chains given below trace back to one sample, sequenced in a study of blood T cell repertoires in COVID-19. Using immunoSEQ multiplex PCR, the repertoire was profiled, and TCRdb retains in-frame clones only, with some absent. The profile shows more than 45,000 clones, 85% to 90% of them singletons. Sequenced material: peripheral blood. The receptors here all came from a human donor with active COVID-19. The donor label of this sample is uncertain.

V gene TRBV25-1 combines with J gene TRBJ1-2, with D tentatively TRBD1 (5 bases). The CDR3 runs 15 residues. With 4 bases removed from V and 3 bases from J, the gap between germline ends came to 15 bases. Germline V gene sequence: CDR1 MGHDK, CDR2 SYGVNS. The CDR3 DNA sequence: TGTGCCAGCAGTGCGGTCGACAGTATATACTATGGCTACACCTTC. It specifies CASSAVDSIYYGYTF.

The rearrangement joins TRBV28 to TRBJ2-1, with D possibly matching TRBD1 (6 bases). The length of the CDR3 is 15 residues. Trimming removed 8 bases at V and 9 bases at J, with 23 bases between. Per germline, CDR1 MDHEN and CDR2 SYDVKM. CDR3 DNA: TGTGCCAGCGTACCGGCACGGGCCAGGGGTCGTGAGCAGTTCTTC. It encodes CASVPARARGREQFF.

The DNA of the CDR3 is TGTGCCAGCAGCCGGACTAGATTGGAGACCCAGTACTTC. Protein: CASSRTRLETQYF. V usage is TRBV7-2 and J usage is TRBJ2-5, with TRBD2 matching over 7 bases. The CDR3 contains 13 residues. Germline trimming cut 5 bases from V and 5 bases from J; bases unmatched to any gene: 5. The germline gives CDR1 SGHTA, CDR2 FQGNSA.

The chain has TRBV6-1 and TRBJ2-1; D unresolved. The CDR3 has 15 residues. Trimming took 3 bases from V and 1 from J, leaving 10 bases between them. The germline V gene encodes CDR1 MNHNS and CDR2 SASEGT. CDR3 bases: TGTGCCAGCAGTGAGCGTTTCGGGTCCTACAATGAGCAGTTCTTC. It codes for CASSERFGSYNEQFF.

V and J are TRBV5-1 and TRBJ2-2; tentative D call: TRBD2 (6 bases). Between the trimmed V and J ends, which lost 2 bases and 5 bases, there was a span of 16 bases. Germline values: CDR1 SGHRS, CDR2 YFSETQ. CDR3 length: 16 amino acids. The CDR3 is CASSLSVGGGTGELFF. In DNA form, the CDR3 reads TGCGCCAGCAGCTTATCGGTCGGGGGAGGAACCGGGGAGCTGTTTTTT.

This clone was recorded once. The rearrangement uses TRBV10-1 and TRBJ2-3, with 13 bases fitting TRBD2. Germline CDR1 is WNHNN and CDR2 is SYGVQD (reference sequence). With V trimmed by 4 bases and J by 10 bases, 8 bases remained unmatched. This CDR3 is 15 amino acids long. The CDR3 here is CASSGGLAGPAAQYF. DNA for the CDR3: TGCGCCAGCAGTGGGGGACTAGCGGGGCCCGCCGCGCAGTATTTT.

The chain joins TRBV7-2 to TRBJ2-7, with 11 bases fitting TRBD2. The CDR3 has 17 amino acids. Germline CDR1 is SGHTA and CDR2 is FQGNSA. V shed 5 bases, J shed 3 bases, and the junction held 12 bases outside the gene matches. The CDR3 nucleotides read TGTGCCAGCAGCCGCTCCCCCTTAGCGGGAGGGGGCTACGAGCAGTACTTC. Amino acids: CASSRSPLAGGGYEQYF.